This TCR beta chain was retrieved from a study of blood T cell repertoires in COVID-19 (dated by TCRdb to about 2020). Regarding the complete study: The collaborator samples originated in the United States, Italy and Spain and spanned the acute and convalescent phases of COVID-19. The prospective study material was composed of cDNA or gDNA derived from T cells, B-cell-depleted T cells, or PBMCs. Deeply sampled blood TCRbeta repertoires from subjects exposed to, actively infected with, or recovered from COVID-19 were included in the dataset. A freely available public database, intended as a resource for researchers studying the immune response to SARS-CoV-2, is where the repertoires were released. Samples came from the ongoing ImmuneRACE study (first 160 participants) plus 1,254 subjects from 6 global collaborators. Nearly every sample came with metadata listing a de-identified subject ID, COVID-19 status, age in years and sex. Where available, HLA class I and class II types were obtained from metadata supplied by the sample provider rather than from assay-based typing. What the research found in general, with its limitations: How much clinical and demographic metadata was included differed by source and by participant, and the metadata was provided uncurated.

The immunoSEQ Assay, a bias-controlled multiplex PCR, was used to amplify TCRbeta CDR3 regions from genomic DNA. In the source study's methods: Nucleated cell counts per sample were estimated from amplification of reference gene primers within the assay. To quantify the absolute abundance of each unique TCRbeta CDR3 rearrangement, sequence reads were collapsed and filtered. Productive Simpson clonality was computed per sample as the square root of Simpson's diversity index over productive rearrangements. Imported from immuneACCESS, the table was reduced by TCRdb to in-frame sequences with V and J called. These copies leave out some clones; in studies compared against another copy, an unresolved V gene accounts for under half, and the cause of the remainder is not known. The V and J calls and clone size were taken over from that table, and D and trimming were inferred from the DNA. For this sample the table gives some 170,000 clones, of which around 76% were detected only once. Clones ranked in the top ten supply roughly 8.1% of the sample.

CDR1 and CDR2, looked up from the germline V gene, are SGHRS and YFSETQ. Ends trimmed: V by 0 bases, J by 5 bases; bases unmatched to a gene: 3. Counted from cysteine to phenylalanine, this CDR3 has 16 amino acids. Of the read, only the CDR3 DNA is kept; its 48 bases are in frame from base 1. Collaborating institutions collected whole blood in K2EDTA tubes following their own protocols. For TCRbeta analysis, collaborators shipped samples as frozen whole blood, isolated PBMCs, or DNA extracted from either of those sample types. Note on this clone: Its antigen specificity is not known. No much larger clone exists at a distance of one base, and base qualities are not known.

The source is a woman in her 70s with acute or convalescent COVID-19. Rearrangement joined TRBV5-1 to TRBJ2-5, with TRBD2 identical over 14 junction bases. Specimen: peripheral blood. For the CDR3, the sequence is CASSLEWTSGGETQYF. The DNA reads TGCGCCAGCAGCTTGGAATGGACTAGCGGGGGGGAGACCCAGTACTTC.